The 25 T cell receptor beta chains reported below all come from one sample, sequenced in a study of T-cell reconstitution after alpha-beta-depleted transplantation in children. During its preparation, the TCRbeta library received unique molecular identifiers. TCRdb re-called the PCR reads through MiXCR, storing one row per CDR3 protein. The profile shows around 180,000 distinct CDR3 sequences, around 10% of them singletons. The sequences come from PBMCs, collected before TCRalphabeta/CD19-depleted stem cell transplant. The source is a boy between 2 and 10 years old with acute myeloid leukemia, due to receive a stem cell transplant.

This clonotype was observed at least ten times. The chain carries TRBV7-9 and TRBJ2-3; D remains ambiguous. Per germline, CDR1 SEHNR and CDR2 FQNEAQ (reference sequence). V lost 1 base and J 7 bases, leaving 6 bases between the germline ends. The CDR3 has 12 amino acids. The CDR3 region is CASSLGTYTQYF. CDR3 nucleotide sequence: TGTGCCAGCAGCTTAGGGACGTATACGCAGTATTTT.

This clonotype was counted at least ten times. V gene TRBV20-1 combines with J gene TRBJ2-1; 10 bases line up with TRBD2. Germline V gene lookup returns CDR1 DFQATT and CDR2 SNEGSKA (reference sequence). Germline trimming cut 2 bases from V and 5 bases from J; bases unmatched to any gene: 6. This CDR3 comprises 15 residues. CDR3 loop: CSARRLAGANNEQFF. The CDR3, as DNA: TGCAGTGCTAGACGGCTAGCGGGAGCTAACAATGAGCAGTTCTTC.

This clonotype was observed at least ten times. J is TRBJ2-2 and V is TRBV7-9; the D is unclear. The germline CDR1 and CDR2 sequences are SEHNR and FQNEAQ (reference sequence). Trimming removed 8 bases from V and 6 bases from J, with 13 bases in between. CDR3 length: 13 amino acids. CDR3 coding DNA: TGTGCCAGCCGATTCATTCGGGCCGGGGAGCTGTTTTTT. It translates to CASRFIRAGELFF.

This clonotype was seen many times. The rearrangement links TRBV4-1 to TRBJ1-2; D perhaps matches TRBD1 (5 bases). V was clipped by 1 base and J by 8 bases, with 14 bases between them. Germline V lookup: CDR1 MGHRA, CDR2 YSYEKL. The CDR3 has 14 amino acids. The DNA for the CDR3 is TGCGCCAGCAGCCAAGCGGCACAGGTTTGGGGCTACACCTTC. Its protein product is CASSQAAQVWGYTF.

Of note for this clonotype: Since a much larger clone is just one base distant, this may be a read error. The chain carries TRBV20-1 and TRBJ2-7; D is ambiguous. In germline, CDR1 is DFQATT, CDR2 SNEGSKA (reference sequence). The CDR3 has 13 residues. CDR3 sequence reads: CGALDPTGYEQYF. As DNA, the CDR3 is TGCGGTGCACTGGACCCAACGGGCTACGAGCAGTACTTC.

This clonotype has a count of ten or more. The rearrangement joins TRBV5-1 to TRBJ1-3; D uncertain. The V end lost 2 bases, the J end lost 4 bases, and 10 bases lay between the germline ends. The CDR3 is 14 residues long. Germline V lookup: CDR1 SGHRS, CDR2 YFSETQ. The CDR3 region is CASSLDAMGNTIYF. CDR3 nucleotides: TGCGCCAGCAGCTTAGATGCGATGGGAAACACCATATATTTT.

This clonotype was seen at least ten times. This chain connects TRBV20-1 to TRBJ2-1; TRBD2 agrees at 10 bases. V was clipped by 6 bases and J by 3 bases; unmatched bases: 5. Germline V CDR1 and CDR2: DFQATT, SNEGSKA (reference sequence). The CDR3 loop spans 14 amino acids. In DNA, the CDR3 is TGCAGTGCGGCTAGCGGGAGTTTCTACAATGAGCAGTTCTTC. It encodes CSAASGSFYNEQFF.

This clonotype has ten or more counts. The chain is built from TRBV28 and TRBJ2-6, with 7 bases identical to TRBD1. Germline CDR1 reads MDHEN; CDR2 reads SYDVKM. Trimming took 5 bases from V and 4 from J; bases not matched to a gene: 17. CDR3 size: 19 residues. The DNA of the CDR3 is TGTGCCAGCAGTCTAAGTCCCGGGACAGTTCTTCTCGGGGCCAACGTCCTGACTTTC. Its translation is CASSLSPGTVLLGANVLTF.

This clonotype was seen ten or more times. The chain couples TRBV29-1 to TRBJ2-3, with 10 bases aligning to TRBD1. Germline V gives CDR1 SQVTM, CDR2 ANQGSEA. V was pared by 6 bases and J by 2 bases, with 5 bases of the junction left unmatched. This CDR3 is built from 14 residues. CDR3 nucleotides: TGCAGCGTGGGCGGACAGGGGGTCACAGATACGCAGTATTTT. This translates into CSVGGQGVTDTQYF.

This clonotype was detected only a few times. The chain has TRBV7-9 and TRBJ2-1; 12 bases align to TRBD2. The CDR3 has 16 amino acids. CDR1 and CDR2 (germline): SEHNR, FQNEAQ (reference sequence). Trimming at V came to 4 bases and at J to 6 bases, leaving 7 bases not matched to a gene. The CDR3 bases are TGTGCCAGCAGCTCCTCTTCTAGCGGGAGGGCCAATGAGCAGTTCTTC. Residues: CASSSSSSGRANEQFF.

This clonotype was seen at least ten times. The chain's CDR3 is CASSLTYWAGTQYF. The CDR3 coding sequence is TGTGCCAGCAGTCTAACCTACTGGGCCGGTACGCAGTATTTT. V usage is TRBV6-2 or TRBV6-3 and J usage is TRBJ2-3; D uncertain. Germline CDR1 MNHEY, CDR2 SVGEGT. V dropped 5 bases and J dropped 8 bases, with 17 bases sitting between them. The CDR3 runs 14 residues.

Ten or more counts support this clonotype. The genes are TRBV20-1 and TRBJ2-3; D is unclear. The CDR3 runs to 16 residues. V was shortened by 1 base and J by 5 bases, with 19 bases between the two germline ends. The germline CDR1 and CDR2 sequences are DFQATT and SNEGSKA (reference sequence). The CDR3 here is CSARAGSTEPGDTQYF. CDR3 in DNA: TGCAGTGCTAGAGCCGGGTCGACCGAGCCGGGAGATACGCAGTATTTT.

This clonotype has a count of ten or more. The chain employs TRBV9 and TRBJ1-1; D remains ambiguous. Between the trimmed V and J ends, which lost 0 bases and 4 bases, there was a span of 13 bases. CDR3 length: 15 residues. The germline V gene has CDR1 SGDLS and CDR2 YYNGEE. CDR3: CASSVAEWSGTEAFF. CDR3 nucleotide sequence: TGTGCCAGCAGCGTAGCCGAATGGTCAGGCACTGAAGCTTTCTTT.

This clonotype has a count of ten or more. The rearrangement joins TRBV29-1 to TRBJ2-6, with 8 bases matching TRBD1. CDR1 SQVTM and CDR2 ANQGSEA come from the germline V gene. The CDR3 totals 19 residues. V shed 5 bases and J 1 base; nucleotides not matched to a gene: 16. CDR3 bases: TGCAGCGTTCTTTCCTCCAGGGGGACAGGAAGGTCTGGGGCCAACGTCCTGACTTTC. Protein product: CSVLSSRGTGRSGANVLTF.

The CDR3 is CASSIRQAGMNTGELFF. In nucleotides, the CDR3 is TGTGCCAGTAGTATTCGTCAAGCGGGGATGAACACCGGGGAGCTGTTTTTT. The chain recombines TRBV19 with TRBJ2-2; TRBD2 matches 7 bases. Per germline, CDR1 LNHDA and CDR2 SQIVND (reference sequence). The CDR3 loop spans 17 amino acids. V lost 3 bases, J lost 1 base, and 8 bases stayed unmatched.

This chain joins TRBV20-1 and TRBJ1-2; the D gene is possibly TRBD1 (6 bases). V lost 7 bases, J lost 1 base, and 7 bases lay in between. The CDR3 is 11 residues long. CDR1 is DFQATT and CDR2 is SNEGSKA in the germline V gene (reference sequence). CDR3 nucleotide sequence: TGCAGTGTAGGGGGTAACTATGGCTACACCTTC. Its translation: CSVGGNYGYTF.

This clonotype was recorded many times. This chain connects TRBV4-1 to TRBJ2-7; D is unclear. CDR3 size: 19 residues. The V and J ends lost 1 base and 4 bases respectively, with 26 bases between them. Looked up from germline, CDR1 is MGHRA and CDR2 is YSYEKL. The CDR3 here is CASSQAWFVAREESYEQYF. Here the CDR3 DNA reads TGCGCCAGCAGCCAAGCGTGGTTTGTTGCGCGAGAGGAGTCTTACGAGCAGTACTTC.

This clonotype has a count of ten or more. The CDR3, as DNA: TGCGCCAGCAGCCCGGGCCAGAACACAGATACGCAGTATTTT. This gives the protein CASSPGQNTDTQYF. The rearrangement uses TRBV5-1 and TRBJ2-3; no reliable D call. The CDR3 covers 14 residues. Germline lookup yields CDR1 SGHRS and CDR2 YFSETQ. Trimming removed 4 bases at V and 2 bases at J, with 11 bases between.

By sample fraction, this clonotype is medium-sized (0.01 to 0.1%). V and J are TRBV27 and TRBJ2-1; no reliable D call. This CDR3 is built from 12 residues. CDR1 and CDR2 from the germline V gene are MNHEY and SMNVEV (reference sequence). V gave up 10 bases and J gave up 7 bases, with 14 bases separating them. For the CDR3, the DNA is TGTGCCAACTCGGTTATCGGGAATGAGCAGTTCTTC. Amino acid sequence: CANSVIGNEQFF.

Many counts were recorded for this clonotype. In nucleotides, the CDR3 is TGTGCCAGCAGCCAGCCATGGACTAGCGGGGGCCAAGAGACCCAGTACTTC. It yields the protein CASSQPWTSGGQETQYF. The gene calls are TRBV3-1 and TRBJ2-5; 13 bases match TRBD2. The V gene end was trimmed by 3 bases and the J gene end by 1 base; junction bases not matched to a gene: 5. Germline values: CDR1 LGHDT, CDR2 YNNKEL (reference sequence). The CDR3 runs 17 residues.

This clonotype occurred many times. The chain carries TRBV29-1 and TRBJ2-7; TRBD2 is a possible D gene (6 bases). Germline CDR1 reads SQVTM; CDR2 reads ANQGSEA. With 6 bases removed from V and 8 bases from J, the gap between germline ends came to 17 bases. The CDR3 is 12 residues long. The CDR3 sequence is CSVETPGDQQYF. In nucleotides, the CDR3 is TGCAGCGTAGAAACGCCGGGGGATCAGCAGTACTTC.

This clonotype was seen repeatedly, ten times or more. This sequence joins TRBV5-1 and TRBJ1-3, with no clear D. This CDR3 has 15 residues. CDR1 is SGHRS, CDR2 YFSETQ, per germline. V was clipped by 2 bases and J by 0 bases, with 9 bases between them. CDR3 DNA sequence: TGCGCCAGCAGCTTTGACCGGAGCTCTGGAAACACCATATATTTT. Translated: CASSFDRSSGNTIYF.

This clonotype was picked up many times. The chain uses TRBV15 and TRBJ2-3; 13 bases line up with TRBD2. Trimming cost V 5 bases and J 5 bases; bases outside gene matches: 4. CDR1 is LNHNV, CDR2 YYDKDF, per germline (reference sequence). This CDR3 is built from 15 residues. The CDR3 nucleotides are TGTGCCACCAGCCTGACTAGCGGGGGGCTAGATACGCAGTATTTT. It codes for CATSLTSGGLDTQYF. Full variable domain (outside the CDR3, taken from reference TRBV15 and TRBJ2-3): DAMVIQNPRYQVTQFGKPVTLSCSQTLNHNVMYWYQQKSSQAPKLLFHYYDKDFNNEADTPDNFQSRRPNTSFCFLDIRSPGLGDTAMYLCATSLTSGGLDTQYFGPGTRLTVL.

This clonotype was recorded at least ten times. The chain uses TRBV20-1 and TRBJ2-7; 12 bases line up with TRBD1. Germline values: CDR1 DFQATT, CDR2 SNEGSKA (reference sequence). The CDR3 covers 14 residues. V was pared by 4 bases and J by 4 bases, with 5 bases of the junction left unmatched. The CDR3, as DNA: TGCAGTGCTAACCCGGGACAGGGGGCTTACGAGCAGTACTTC. Amino acid sequence: CSANPGQGAYEQYF.

The chain employs TRBV9 and TRBJ1-2, with D tentatively TRBD1 (5 bases). Trimming left V 3 bases short and J 8 bases short, with 20 bases between. Germline CDR1 is SGDLS and CDR2 is YYNGEE. CDR3 length: 15 amino acids. The DNA of the CDR3 is TGTGCCAGCAGCGGATGGGACCGCGTAGAACGAGGCTACACCTTC. This translates into CASSGWDRVERGYTF.